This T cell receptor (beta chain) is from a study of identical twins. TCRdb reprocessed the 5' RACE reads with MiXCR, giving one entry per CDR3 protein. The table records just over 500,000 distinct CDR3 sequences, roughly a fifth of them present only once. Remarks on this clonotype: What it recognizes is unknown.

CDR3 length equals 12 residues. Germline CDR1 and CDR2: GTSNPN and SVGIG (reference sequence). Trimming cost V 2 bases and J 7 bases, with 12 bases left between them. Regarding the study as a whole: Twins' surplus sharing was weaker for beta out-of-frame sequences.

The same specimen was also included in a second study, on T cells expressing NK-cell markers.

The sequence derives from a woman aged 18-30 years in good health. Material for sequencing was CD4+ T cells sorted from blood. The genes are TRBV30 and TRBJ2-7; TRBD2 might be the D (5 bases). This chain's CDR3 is CAWSPLSGEQYF. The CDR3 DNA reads TGTGCCTGGAGTCCTCTTTCGGGAGAGCAGTACTTC.